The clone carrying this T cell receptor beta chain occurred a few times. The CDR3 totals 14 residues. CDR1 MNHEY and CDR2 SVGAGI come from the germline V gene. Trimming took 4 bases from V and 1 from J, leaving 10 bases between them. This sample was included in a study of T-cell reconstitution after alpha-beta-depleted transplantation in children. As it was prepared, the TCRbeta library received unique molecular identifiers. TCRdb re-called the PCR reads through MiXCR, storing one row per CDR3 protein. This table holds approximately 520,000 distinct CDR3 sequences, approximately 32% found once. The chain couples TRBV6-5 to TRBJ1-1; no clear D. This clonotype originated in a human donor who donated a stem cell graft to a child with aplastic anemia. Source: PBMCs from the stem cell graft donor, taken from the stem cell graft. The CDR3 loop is CASSSVGPNTEAFF. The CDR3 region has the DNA TGTGCCAGCAGTTCTGTCGGACCGAACACTGAAGCTTTCTTT.